What follows describes a single TCR beta chain. Profiling relied on immunoSEQ multiplex PCR, and the TCRdb table lists in-frame clones only, not all of them. Here the sample spans over 200,000 clones, 84% being singletons. This specimen belongs to a study of blood T cell repertoires in COVID-19. Study-wide context: COVID-19 samples from acute and convalescent phases originated in the United States, Italy and Spain.

The length of the CDR3 is 12 residues. V lost 9 bases to trimming and J lost 3 bases, with 9 bases between them. Germline V gene lookup returns CDR1 MDHEN and CDR2 SYDVKM. Recovery meant two consecutive negative NP/OP PCR tests, professional clearance, or resolved symptoms. The sample was PBMCs or T cells enriched from blood (not recorded which). The sequence derives from a woman aged 40 to 50 who had recovered from COVID-19. This chain connects TRBV28 to TRBJ1-5; no clear D gene. The chain's CDR3 is CASFAVNQPQHF. The CDR3, as DNA: TGTGCCAGTTTTGCGGTCAATCAGCCCCAGCATTTT.